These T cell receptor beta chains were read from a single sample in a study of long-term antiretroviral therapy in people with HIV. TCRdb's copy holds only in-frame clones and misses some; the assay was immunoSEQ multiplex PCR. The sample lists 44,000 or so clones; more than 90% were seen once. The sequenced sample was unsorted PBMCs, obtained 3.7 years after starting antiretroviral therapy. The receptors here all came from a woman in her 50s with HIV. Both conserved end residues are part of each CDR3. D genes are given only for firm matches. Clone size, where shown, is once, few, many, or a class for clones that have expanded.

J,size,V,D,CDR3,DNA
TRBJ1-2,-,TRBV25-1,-,CASSGTGPYGYTF,TGTGCCAGCAGTGGAACAGGGCCTTATGGCTACACCTTC
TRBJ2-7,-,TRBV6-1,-,CASTNGDGYEQYF,TGTGCCAGCACCAATGGGGACGGCTACGAGCAGTACTTC
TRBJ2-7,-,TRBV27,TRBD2,CASSLSGLASYEQYF,TGTGCCAGCAGTTTATCGGGACTAGCTTCATACGAGCAGTACTTC
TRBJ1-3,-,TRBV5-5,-,CASSAMTAGDGNTIYF,TGTGCCAGCAGCGCCATGACGGCGGGGGATGGAAACACCATATATTTT
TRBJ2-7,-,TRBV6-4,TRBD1,CASSPRDSILYEQYF,TGTGCCAGCAGCCCAAGGGACAGCATCCTCTACGAGCAGTACTTC
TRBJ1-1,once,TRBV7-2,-,CASSLLGVEAFF,TGTGCCAGCAGCTTACTCGGGGTTGAAGCTTTCTTT
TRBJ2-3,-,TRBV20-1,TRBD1,CSARQTGYQYF,TGCAGTGCTAGACAGACAGGGTATCAGTATTTT
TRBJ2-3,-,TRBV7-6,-,CASSPGVGLERYTDTQYF,TGTGCCAGCAGCCCCGGCGTGGGGCTAGAGCGCTACACAGATACGCAGTATTTT
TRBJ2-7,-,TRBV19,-,CASSPGAGYEQYF,TGTGCCAGTAGTCCCGGGGCCGGCTACGAGCAGTACTTC
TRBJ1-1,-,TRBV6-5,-,CASQPRLNTEAFF,TGTGCCAGCCAGCCTCGGTTGAACACTGAAGCTTTCTTT
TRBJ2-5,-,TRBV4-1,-,CASSQANSQETQYF,TGCGCCAGCAGCCAAGCCAACAGCCAAGAGACCCAGTACTTC
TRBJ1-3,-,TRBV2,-,CASSEVRQGSVNTIYF,TGTGCCAGCAGTGAGGTCCGGCAGGGTAGTGTGAACACCATATATTTT
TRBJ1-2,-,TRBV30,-,CAWSGQIGAYGYTF,TGTGCCTGGAGTGGGCAGATCGGCGCCTATGGCTACACCTTC
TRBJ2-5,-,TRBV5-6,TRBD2,CASSSLAGRETQYF,TGTGCCAGCAGCTCCTTAGCGGGGAGGGAGACCCAGTACTTC
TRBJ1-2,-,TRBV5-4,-,CASRSDGPVYGYTF,TGTGCCAGCAGATCCGACGGCCCGGTCTATGGCTACACCTTC
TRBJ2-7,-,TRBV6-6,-,CASSSVVQREQYF,TGTGCCAGCTCCAGTGTCGTTCAGCGCGAGCAGTACTTC
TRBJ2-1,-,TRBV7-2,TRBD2,CASSPGAGGTYNEQFF,TGTGCCAGCAGCCCGGGGGCGGGGGGCACCTACAATGAGCAGTTCTTC
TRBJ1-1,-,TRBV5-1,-,CASSSRATNTEAFF,TGCGCCAGCAGCTCTCGGGCCACGAACACTGAAGCTTTCTTT
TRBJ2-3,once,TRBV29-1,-,CSVEPGFGGLTDTQYF,TGCAGCGTTGAACCGGGATTTGGGGGGCTGACAGATACGCAGTATTTT
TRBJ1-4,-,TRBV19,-,CASSRTEEEKLFF,TGTGCCAGTAGTAGGACCGAGGAAGAAAAACTGTTTTTT
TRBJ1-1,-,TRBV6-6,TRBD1,CASSQPDRARRTEAFF,TGTGCCAGCAGTCAGCCCGACAGGGCCCGAAGGACTGAAGCTTTCTTT
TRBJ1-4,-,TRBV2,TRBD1,CASTRDRSTNEKLFF,TGTGCCAGCACCAGGGACAGATCGACTAATGAAAAACTGTTTTTT
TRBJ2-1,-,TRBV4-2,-,CASSQDRDDYNEQFF,TGTGCCAGCAGCCAAGACCGGGACGATTACAATGAGCAGTTCTTC
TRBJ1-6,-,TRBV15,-,CATSRGIVAPLHF,TGTGCCACCAGCAGAGGAATCGTCGCACCCCTCCACTTT
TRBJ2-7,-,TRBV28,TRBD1,CASRGQEFNEQYF,TGTGCCAGCAGAGGACAGGAATTCAACGAGCAGTACTTC
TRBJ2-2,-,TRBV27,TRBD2,CASSSPQRGGIGELFF,TGTGCCAGCAGTTCCCCTCAGCGGGGGGGCATCGGGGAGCTGTTTTTT
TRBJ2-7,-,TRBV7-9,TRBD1,CASSFLGQGPYEQYF,TGTGCCAGCAGCTTTCTGGGACAGGGCCCCTACGAGCAGTACTTC
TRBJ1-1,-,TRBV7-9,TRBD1,CASSPQGARNTEAFF,TGTGCCAGCAGCCCGCAGGGGGCGAGGAACACTGAAGCTTTCTTT
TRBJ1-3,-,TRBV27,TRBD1,CASSLSQGHTIYF,TGTGCCAGCAGTTTATCACAGGGGCACACCATATATTTT
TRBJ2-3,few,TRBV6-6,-,CASSSLSTQYF,TGTGCCAGCAGTTCCCTCTCAACGCAGTATTTT
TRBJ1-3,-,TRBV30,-,CAWSSTGNTIYF,TGTGCCTGGAGTAGTACAGGAAACACCATATATTTT
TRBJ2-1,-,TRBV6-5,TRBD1,CASSLGTGPYNEQFF,TGTGCCAGCAGTTTAGGGACAGGGCCCTACAATGAGCAGTTCTTC
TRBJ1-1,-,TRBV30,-,CAWSIGGFNTEAFF,TGTGCCTGGAGCATTGGGGGGTTCAACACTGAAGCTTTCTTT
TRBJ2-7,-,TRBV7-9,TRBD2,CASSPGTSGGTYEQYF,TGTGCCAGCAGCCCAGGGACTAGCGGGGGCACCTACGAGCAGTACTTC
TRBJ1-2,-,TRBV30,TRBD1,CAWRWRGRGGYTF,TGTGCCTGGAGATGGAGGGGGCGAGGTGGCTACACCTTC
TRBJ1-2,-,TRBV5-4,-,CASSSSRGRGNYGYTF,TGTGCCAGCAGCTCAAGTAGGGGACGGGGGAACTATGGCTACACCTTC
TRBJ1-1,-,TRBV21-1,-,CASLDRPHELNTEAFF,TGTGCCAGCCTCGACCGGCCGCATGAGTTGAACACTGAAGCTTTCTTT
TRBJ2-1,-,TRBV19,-,CASRGRGTQNEQFF,TGTGCCAGCAGAGGGAGGGGGACACAAAATGAGCAGTTCTTC
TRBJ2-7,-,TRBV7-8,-,CASSLASWGDEQYF,TGTGCCAGCAGCTTAGCCTCCTGGGGGGACGAGCAGTACTTC
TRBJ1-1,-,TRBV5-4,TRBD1,CASSWQGEKSIEAFF,TGTGCCAGCAGCTGGCAGGGGGAAAAAAGCATTGAAGCTTTCTTT
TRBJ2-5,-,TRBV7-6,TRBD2,CASSPRTGGETQYF,TGTGCCAGCAGCCCAAGGACGGGAGGAGAGACCCAGTACTTC
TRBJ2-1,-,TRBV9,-,CASSVEGFGGNEQFF,TGTGCCAGCAGCGTAGAAGGATTTGGTGGGAATGAGCAGTTCTTC
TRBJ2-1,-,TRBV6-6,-,CASSRGAGNEQFF,TGTGCCAGCAGTCGCGGGGCAGGCAATGAGCAGTTCTTC
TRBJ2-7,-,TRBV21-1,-,CAGSGDRGRSCPYEQYF,TGTGCCGGCTCGGGCGACAGGGGGCGTTCGTGCCCCTACGAGCAGTACTTC
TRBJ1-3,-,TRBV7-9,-,CASSSRAAGNTIYF,TGTGCCAGCAGCTCCCGGGCTGCTGGAAACACCATATATTTT
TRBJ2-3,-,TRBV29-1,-,CSVGLTTDTQYF,TGCAGCGTTGGGCTTACCACAGATACGCAGTATTTT
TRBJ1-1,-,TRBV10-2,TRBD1,CASRGGTGAFAYTEAFF,TGCGCCAGCAGGGGGGGGACAGGGGCCTTTGCGTACACTGAAGCTTTCTTT
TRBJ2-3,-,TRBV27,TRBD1,CASSSRQGALRAPDTQYF,TGTGCCAGCAGTTCTAGACAGGGGGCGCTTCGGGCCCCAGATACGCAGTATTTT
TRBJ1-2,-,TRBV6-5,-,CASSYGQITGIGGYTF,TGTGCCAGCAGTTACGGGCAGATAACAGGGATCGGTGGCTACACCTTC
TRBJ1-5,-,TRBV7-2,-,CASSLAINQPQHF,TGTGCCAGCAGCTTAGCAATCAATCAGCCCCAGCATTTT
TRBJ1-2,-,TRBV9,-,CASSVGQGVNGYTF,TGTGCCAGCAGCGTAGGTCAGGGCGTGAATGGCTACACCTTC
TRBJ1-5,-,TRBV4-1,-,CASSGDRILGPNQPQHF,TGCGCCAGCAGCGGAGACAGGATCCTCGGCCCCAATCAGCCCCAGCATTTT
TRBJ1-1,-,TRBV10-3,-,CAISARGPDTEAFF,TGTGCCATCAGTGCCCGGGGACCGGACACTGAAGCTTTCTTT